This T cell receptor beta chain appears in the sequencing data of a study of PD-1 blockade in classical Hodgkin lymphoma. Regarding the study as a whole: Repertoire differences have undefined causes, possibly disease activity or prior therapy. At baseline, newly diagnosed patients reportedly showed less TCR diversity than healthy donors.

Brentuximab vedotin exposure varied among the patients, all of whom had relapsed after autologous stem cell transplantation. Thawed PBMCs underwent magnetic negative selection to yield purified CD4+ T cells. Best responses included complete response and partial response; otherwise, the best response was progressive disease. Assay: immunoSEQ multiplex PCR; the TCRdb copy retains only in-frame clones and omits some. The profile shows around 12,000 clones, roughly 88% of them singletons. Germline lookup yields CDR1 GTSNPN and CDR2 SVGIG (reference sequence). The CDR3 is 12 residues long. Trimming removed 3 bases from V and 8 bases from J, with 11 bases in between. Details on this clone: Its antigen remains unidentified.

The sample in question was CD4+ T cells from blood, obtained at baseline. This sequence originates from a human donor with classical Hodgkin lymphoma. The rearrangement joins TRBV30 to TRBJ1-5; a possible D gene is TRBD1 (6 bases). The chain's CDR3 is CAWRGASEPQHF. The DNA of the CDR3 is TGTGCCTGGAGGGGGGCAAGTGAGCCCCAGCATTTT.